These 24 T cell receptor beta chains share one sample of origin, sequenced in a study of T cell responses to AZD1222 COVID-19 vaccine. Measured with immunoSEQ multiplex PCR; TCRdb has only the in-frame clones, and not every one. In the table there are approximately 100,000 clones, about 90% of which are singletons. Sequencing used peripheral blood, obtained on day 0 of AZD1222 vaccination. The receptors here all came from an adult in good health.

The chain has TRBV28 and TRBJ1-2; unclear D gene. The CDR3 covers 13 residues. Germline V gene sequence: CDR1 MDHEN, CDR2 SYDVKM. Trimming removed 2 bases from V and 6 bases from J, with 10 bases in between. The CDR3 DNA reads TGTGCCAGCAGTTTAAAGGTACCGCATGGCTACACCTTC. It encodes CASSLKVPHGYTF.

Only one count was recorded for this clone. This chain links TRBV28 with TRBJ2-2; tentatively, D is TRBD1 (5 bases). This CDR3 is 14 amino acids long. Looked up from germline, CDR1 is MDHEN and CDR2 is SYDVKM. Deletions cut 2 bases from V and 1 base from J, with 5 bases between. CDR3 sequence: CASSLTGNTGELFF. The CDR3 DNA reads TGTGCCAGCAGTTTAACAGGGAACACCGGGGAGCTGTTTTTT.

The CDR3 DNA reads TGTGCCAGCAGCTTGGCGCGGGAGGGCTACACCTTC. It translates to CASSLAREGYTF. This chain uses TRBV5-6 with TRBJ1-2; no clear D. In germline, CDR1 is SGHDT, CDR2 YYEEEE. This CDR3 has 12 residues. V was cut by 0 bases and J by 8 bases, with 8 bases left in between.

V is TRBV9 and J is TRBJ1-1, with TRBD1 matching 7 bases. CDR1 and CDR2 (germline): SGDLS, YYNGEE. CDR3 length: 13 residues. Losses at the gene ends were 6 bases for V and 2 bases for J; bases not matched to a gene: 4. DNA for the CDR3: TGTGCCAGCATTGGGACAGAAAACACTGAAGCTTTCTTT. This gives the protein CASIGTENTEAFF.

The V and J genes are TRBV9 and TRBJ1-3; TRBD1 is a possible D gene (6 bases). CDR1 and CDR2 from the germline V gene are SGDLS and YYNGEE. Deletions cut 5 bases from V and 2 bases from J, with 11 bases between. The CDR3 covers 14 residues. CDR3 nucleotides: TGTGCCAGCAGTGGGGACATTACTGGAAACACCATATATTTT. Translating gives CASSGDITGNTIYF.

The rearrangement uses TRBV24-1 and TRBJ2-3, with TRBD1 identical over 12 bases. This CDR3 is built from 18 residues. Germline lookup yields CDR1 KGHDR and CDR2 SFDVKD. J was trimmed by 6 bases and V by 3 bases; bases with no gene match: 12. CDR3 bases: TGTGCCACCAGTGATGCACTGACCGGGACAGGGGGCGGGGATACGCAGTATTTT. Its translation: CATSDALTGTGGGDTQYF.

The rearrangement links TRBV28 to TRBJ1-3; the D gene is possibly TRBD1 (6 bases). CDR1 is MDHEN, CDR2 SYDVKM, per germline. This CDR3 is built from 22 residues. The germline V and J ends were trimmed by 7 bases and 4 bases, with 38 bases remaining between them. CDR3 amino acids: CASTTLGRGAPRGIASGNTIYF. CDR3 nucleotides: TGTGCCAGCACTACCCTTGGGCGGGGGGCGCCTAGGGGGATCGCTTCGGGAAACACCATATATTTT.

CDR3 bases: TGTGCCAGCCGGACAGGGGGTTATAATTCACCCCTCCACTTT. Amino acid sequence: CASRTGGYNSPLHF. The V gene is TRBV28, the J gene TRBJ1-6; 10 bases line up with TRBD1. The ends lost 8 bases at V and 4 bases at J; junction bases unmatched: 2. The CDR3 runs to 14 residues. CDR1 MDHEN and CDR2 SYDVKM come from the germline V gene.

The gene calls are TRBV3-1 (or the pseudogene TRBV3-2) and TRBJ2-1, with D unresolved. CDR3 length: 12 amino acids. V was cut by 4 bases and J by 13 bases, with 14 bases left in between. Germline assignment: CDR1 LGHDT and CDR2 YNNKEL (reference sequence). In DNA, the CDR3 is TGTGCCAGCAGCCCTGAATCTCGAGCCCAGTTCTTC. It is translated as CASSPESRAQFF.

The chain recombines TRBV18 with TRBJ2-1; TRBD2 matches at 11 bases. CDR3 length equals 14 residues. V lost 6 bases to trimming and J lost 7 bases; unmatched junction nucleotides: 5. Germline CDR1 and CDR2: KGHSH and LQKENI. The CDR3 loop reads CASSRSGRGNEQFF. CDR3 in DNA: TGTGCCAGCTCCCGTAGCGGGAGGGGGAATGAGCAGTTCTTC.

J is TRBJ2-3 and V is TRBV7-2; weak D call: TRBD2 (5 bases). Germline CDR1 reads SGHTA; CDR2 reads FQGNSA. The CDR3 has 16 amino acids. V was shortened by 3 bases and J by 1 base, with 14 bases between the two germline ends. The CDR3 here is CASSFQSRRGTDTQYF. The CDR3 bases are TGTGCCAGCAGCTTTCAAAGTAGGCGGGGCACAGATACGCAGTATTTT. Full variable domain (remainder filled in from reference TRBV7-2 and TRBJ2-3): GAGVSQSPSNKVTEKGKDVELRCDPISGHTALYWYRQSLGQGLEFLIYFQGNSAPDKSGLPSDRFSAERTGGSVSTLTIQRTQQEDSAVYLCASSFQSRRGTDTQYFGPGTRLTVL.

The genes are TRBV27 and TRBJ1-2, with D perhaps matching TRBD1 (6 bases). Looked up from germline, CDR1 is MNHEY and CDR2 is SMNVEV (reference sequence). Deletions cut 2 bases from V and 8 bases from J, with 15 bases between. This CDR3 has 14 residues. The CDR3 coding sequence is TGTGCCAGCAGTTTAATTGGGGGGCGACAGGGCTACACCTTC. Translation gives CASSLIGGRQGYTF.

The rearrangement joins TRBV6-2 or TRBV6-3 to TRBJ1-5, with D possibly matching TRBD1 (5 bases). Germline V CDR1 and CDR2: MNHEY, SVGEGT. With 2 bases removed from V and 2 bases from J, the gap between germline ends came to 10 bases. CDR3 length: 15 amino acids. DNA of the CDR3: TGTGCCAGCAGTTACCGGGGGATGGGCAATCAGCCCCAGCATTTT. Its protein product is CASSYRGMGNQPQHF.

The chain carries TRBV7-6 and TRBJ1-4; no clear D. V lost 1 base and J lost 7, with 13 bases in between. CDR3 size: 15 residues. Germline CDR1 and CDR2: SGHVS and FNYEAQ. CDR3 nucleotides: TGTGCCAGCAGCTTAGGTGCAATAAGAGGTGAAAAACTGTTTTTT. Translated: CASSLGAIRGEKLFF.

This rearrangement joins TRBV21-1 to TRBJ2-7; the table gives TRBD2 as D, unverified against the DNA. TRBV21-1 is given as a pseudogene. The CDR3 is made up of 14 amino acids. CDR3 sequence (DNA): TGTGCCAGCACCAACGCCGGGAGCTCCTACGAGCAGTACTTC. As protein: CASTNAGSSYEQYF.

This rearrangement joins TRBV6-1 to TRBJ1-2; unclear D gene. V lost 2 bases and J lost 7, with 17 bases in between. Germline V lookup: CDR1 MNHNS, CDR2 SASEGT. The CDR3 length is 15 residues. DNA of the CDR3: TGTGCCAGCAGTGAACTAGGACGGCCTCGGGGTGGCTACACCTTC. Translating gives CASSELGRPRGGYTF.

The chain is built from TRBV15 and TRBJ1-4; 8 nucleotides match TRBD1. CDR3 length: 14 residues. CDR1 LNHNV and CDR2 YYDKDF come from the germline V gene (reference sequence). Germline trimming cut 5 bases from V and 8 bases from J; bases unmatched to any gene: 7. In DNA, the CDR3 is TGTGCCACCAGCTTGCGACAGGGGACCGAAAAACTGTTTTTT. Translating gives CATSLRQGTEKLFF.

CDR3 sequence reads: CASSLLTGETEAFF. The CDR3 DNA reads TGCGCCAGCAGCCTTCTGACAGGGGAGACTGAAGCTTTCTTT. The rearrangement joins TRBV5-1 to TRBJ1-1; 8 bases map to TRBD1. CDR1 and CDR2 from the germline V gene are SGHRS and YFSETQ. The J segment lost 5 bases and the V segment lost 4 bases, leaving 7 bases of the junction unmatched. The CDR3 has 14 residues.

This rearrangement joins TRBV12-3 or TRBV12-4 to TRBJ1-2; 7 bases fit TRBD1. CDR3 length: 12 amino acids. V was pared by 6 bases and J by 4 bases, with 2 bases of the junction left unmatched. CDR3 protein: CASSGTAYGYTF. The CDR3 nucleotides read TGTGCCAGCAGCGGGACAGCCTATGGCTACACCTTC.

The gene calls are TRBV5-1 and TRBJ1-1; perhaps TRBD1 as D (5 bases). This CDR3 has 12 amino acids. Between the trimmed V and J ends, which lost 5 bases and 5 bases, there was a span of 10 bases. CDR1 SGHRS and CDR2 YFSETQ come from the germline V gene. In DNA form, the CDR3 reads TGCGCCAGCAGGTACCAGGGAACTGAAGCTTTCTTT. As protein: CASRYQGTEAFF.

The rearrangement joins TRBV7-9 to TRBJ1-4; D is ambiguous. This CDR3 contains 13 residues. Germline values: CDR1 SEHNR, CDR2 FQNEAQ (reference sequence). Between the trimmed V and J ends, which lost 1 base and 8 bases, there was a span of 8 bases. CDR3 loop: CASSLDTGEKLFF. The CDR3 DNA sequence: TGTGCCAGCAGCTTAGATACCGGGGAAAAACTGTTTTTT. Drawing the rest from reference TRBV7-9 and TRBJ1-4, the complete variable domain is DTGVSQNPRHKITKRGQNVTFRCDPISEHNRLYWYRQTLGQGPEFLTYFQNEAQLEKSRLLSDRFSAERPKGSFSTLEIQRTEQGDSAMYLCASSLDTGEKLFFGSGTQLSVL.

The chain joins TRBV15 to TRBJ2-7, with D perhaps matching TRBD1 (5 bases). Deletions cut 8 bases from V and 2 bases from J, with 13 bases between. This CDR3 contains 13 residues. Germline V gene data show CDR1 as LNHNV and CDR2 as YYDKDF (reference sequence). CDR3 sequence reads: CATRTPSAYEQYF. The DNA for the CDR3 is TGTGCCACCCGGACACCTTCCGCCTACGAGCAGTACTTC.

This chain's CDR3 is CASSLGRLAGARYEQYF. DNA of the CDR3: TGTGCCAGCAGCTTAGGAAGACTAGCGGGGGCCAGATACGAGCAGTACTTC. The chain employs TRBV7-2 and TRBJ2-7; 12 bases line up with TRBD2. The CDR3 is made up of 17 amino acids. Per germline, CDR1 SGHTA and CDR2 FQGNSA. Losses at the gene ends were 1 base for V and 4 bases for J; bases not matched to a gene: 8. Full variable domain (outside the CDR3, taken from reference TRBV7-2 and TRBJ2-7): GAGVSQSPSNKVTEKGKDVELRCDPISGHTALYWYRQSLGQGLEFLIYFQGNSAPDKSGLPSDRFSAERTGGSVSTLTIQRTQQEDSAVYLCASSLGRLAGARYEQYFGPGTRLTVT.

The V call is TRBV9, the J call TRBJ1-2; perhaps TRBD1 as D (5 bases). Germline CDR1 is SGDLS and CDR2 is YYNGEE. Trimming took off 4 bases at V and 1 base at J, with 14 bases between the two ends. The CDR3 is 15 amino acids. CDR3 sequence (DNA): TGTGCCAGCAGCCCTAAAGGGGATTTTAACTATGGCTACACCTTC. Its translation is CASSPKGDFNYGYTF.